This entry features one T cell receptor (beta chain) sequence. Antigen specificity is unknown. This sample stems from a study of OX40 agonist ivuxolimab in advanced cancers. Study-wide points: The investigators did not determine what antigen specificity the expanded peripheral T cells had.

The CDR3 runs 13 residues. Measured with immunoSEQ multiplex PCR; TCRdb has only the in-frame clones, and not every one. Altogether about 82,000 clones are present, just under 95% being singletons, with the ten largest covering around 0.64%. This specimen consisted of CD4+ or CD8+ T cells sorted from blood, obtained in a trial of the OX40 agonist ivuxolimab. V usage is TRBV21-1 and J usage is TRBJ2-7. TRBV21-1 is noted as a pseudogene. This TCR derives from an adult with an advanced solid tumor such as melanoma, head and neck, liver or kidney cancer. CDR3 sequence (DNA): TGTGCCAGCAGCAAAAGGGACCCTTACGAGCAGTACTTC. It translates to CASSKRDPYEQYF.